The 7 T cell receptor beta chains in this list originate from one sample, sequenced in a study of control samples from healthy donors and cancer patients. The data were produced by immunoSEQ multiplex PCR, yet TCRdb's version contains in-frame clones alone and is incomplete. The sample shows tens of thousands of clones, around nine tenths of them seen only once. Sequenced material: PBMCs. These TCRs come from a woman aged 55 to 70 with head and neck cancer.

The CDR3 spells CASSSGSSNQPQHF. The CDR3 nucleotides are TGTGCCAGCAGTTCGGGGAGTAGCAATCAGCCCCAGCATTTT. J is TRBJ1-5 and V is TRBV28; D ambiguous. There are 14 residues in the CDR3. Trimming left V 4 bases short and J 0 bases short, with 7 bases between. Germline assignment: CDR1 MDHEN and CDR2 SYDVKM.

The chain couples TRBV28 to TRBJ2-5; 7 nucleotides line up with TRBD1. CDR3 length: 16 amino acids. CDR1 and CDR2 (germline): MDHEN, SYDVKM. Germline trimming cut 6 bases from V and 5 bases from J; bases unmatched to any gene: 15. CDR3 in amino acids: CASRNDRVGLRETQYF. The CDR3 bases are TGTGCCAGCAGGAATGACAGGGTTGGGTTGAGGGAGACCCAGTACTTC.

V is TRBV5-1 and J is TRBJ2-7; 8 bases fit TRBD2. Germline V gene data show CDR1 as SGHRS and CDR2 as YFSETQ. The V and J ends lost 5 bases and 0 bases, in that order; junction bases with no gene match: 4. The CDR3 totals 14 residues. CDR3 nucleotide sequence: TGCGCCAGCAGACTAGCGGAGCACTCCTACGAGCAGTACTTC. It codes for CASRLAEHSYEQYF.

The CDR3 sequence is CASSLAGNNSPLHF. The CDR3 DNA reads TGTGCCAGCAGTCTCGCAGGGAATAATTCACCCCTCCACTTT. The chain carries TRBV5-6 and TRBJ1-6; D possibly corresponds to TRBD1 (5 bases). The CDR3 is 14 amino acids. Trimming left V 5 bases short and J 5 bases short, with 11 bases between. Germline CDR1 SGHDT, CDR2 YYEEEE.

V usage is TRBV6-2 or TRBV6-3 and J usage is TRBJ1-5, with 7 bases identical to TRBD1. Germline values: CDR1 MNHEY, CDR2 SVGEGT. This CDR3 is 16 amino acids long. V gave up 6 bases and J gave up 1 base; unmatched junction bases: 9. CDR3 DNA sequence: TGTGCCAGCAGCCCTAGGGGGCAGGGGAGCAATCAGCCCCAGCATTTT. Encoded protein: CASSPRGQGSNQPQHF.

A remark on this clone: Additional DNA sequences in this sample encode the identical CDR3. The J gene is TRBJ1-1, the V gene TRBV29-1, with 9 bases aligning to TRBD1. The germline V gene has CDR1 SQVTM and CDR2 ANQGSEA. CDR3 length: 13 residues. The junction had 4 bases not matched to a gene; V was cut back by 6 bases and J by 2 bases. CDR3 DNA sequence: TGCAGCGTCGGGACAGGGCGTAACACTGAAGCTTTCTTT. This sequence encodes CSVGTGRNTEAFF.

The V call is TRBV7-2, the J call TRBJ2-1, with a tentative D call TRBD1 (6 bases). The CDR3 is 16 residues long. Looked up from germline, CDR1 is SGHTA and CDR2 is FQGNSA. V was shortened by 5 bases and J by 0 bases, with 14 bases between the two germline ends. The CDR3 loop reads CASSPPRGYSYNEQFF. The CDR3 coding sequence is TGTGCCAGCAGCCCCCCCAGGGGATACTCCTACAATGAGCAGTTCTTC.